This TCR beta chain emerged from a study of control samples from healthy donors and cancer patients (dated by TCRdb to the early 2020s). Library preparation used the immunoSEQ multiplex PCR assay. TCRdb limited this immuneACCESS table to in-frame rearrangements with V and J called. A share of clones is missing; checked studies link under half to unresolved V genes, and the rest is unexplained. A total of around 180,000 clones appear in this sample, 88% of them only once. The top ten hold roughly 5% of the sample. Concerning this clone itself: The antigen it binds to is not known. No base-level quality is on record; no much larger clone is a single base apart.

The junction shows trimming of 8 bases on V and 8 bases on J, plus 12 bases between the germline ends. CDR1 and CDR2, per the germline V gene, are MNHEY and SVGAGI. From the cysteine through the phenylalanine, the CDR3 covers 11 amino acids. Only the CDR3 region is kept as DNA, spanning 33 bases read in frame from base 1. Here the chain combines TRBV6-5 and TRBJ1-2, with the D gene not confidently named. This sequence was found in a woman in her 30s in good health. The specimen sequenced was blood. At the DNA level, the sequence is TGTGCCAGCCGGACGGACGTCGGCTACACCTTC. It is translated as CASRTDVGYTF.